One and the same sample provided the 10 T cell receptor beta chains below, sequenced in a study of glioma-infiltrating T cells after dendritic cell vaccination. Assay used: immunoSEQ multiplex PCR; TCRdb lists only in-frame clones, some missing. The sample yields 95,000 or so clones, roughly 84% seen once. Sequenced material: blood, taken before dendritic cell vaccination. Receptors originate from a human donor with glioblastoma.

V usage is TRBV5-6 and J usage is TRBJ1-1; 10 bases are a match to TRBD1. The V segment lost 0 bases and the J segment 4 bases; nucleotides outside the gene matches: 3. Per the germline V gene, CDR1 is SGHDT and CDR2 is YYEEEE. The CDR3 length is 15 residues. DNA of the CDR3: TGTGCCAGCAGCTTGGGTGGACAGGGGGGCACTGAAGCTTTCTTT. The encoded protein is CASSLGGQGGTEAFF.

This chain connects TRBV10-3 to TRBJ1-1; D remains ambiguous. The germline gives CDR1 ENHRY, CDR2 SYGVKD. The CDR3 extends over 13 amino acids. Trimming stripped 5 bases from V and 1 base from J, with 8 bases between. DNA for the CDR3: TGTGCCATCAGTTACAGCCAGAACACTGAAGCTTTCTTT. This translates into CAISYSQNTEAFF.

V is TRBV28 and J is TRBJ1-5, with 7 nucleotides matching TRBD1. Germline trimming cut 7 bases from V and 2 bases from J; bases unmatched to any gene: 8. The CDR3 consists of 15 residues. The germline CDR1 and CDR2 sequences are MDHEN and SYDVKM. The CDR3 sequence: CASIFGTAGNQPQHF. The DNA for the CDR3 is TGTGCCAGCATATTCGGGACAGCAGGCAATCAGCCCCAGCATTTT.

The chain has TRBV2 and TRBJ2-1, with D possibly matching TRBD1 (6 bases). Germline CDR1 SNHLY, CDR2 FYNNEI. The CDR3 is 14 residues long. V was shortened by 4 bases and J by 9 bases, with 16 bases between the two germline ends. The CDR3 here is CASSGGELGGEQFF. DNA of the CDR3: TGTGCCAGCAGTGGAGGGGAGCTAGGGGGTGAGCAGTTCTTC.

DNA for the CDR3: TGTGCCAGCAGCTCTAGCGGGAGGTTAGACAATGAGCAGTTCTTC. As protein: CASSSSGRLDNEQFF. V gene TRBV7-9 combines with J gene TRBJ2-1; 11 nucleotides align to TRBD2. Germline CDR1 is SEHNR and CDR2 is FQNEAQ (reference sequence). V shed 4 bases, J shed 5 bases, and the junction held 4 bases outside the gene matches. This CDR3 is 15 amino acids long.

This clone was counted between two and nine times. This chain connects TRBV27 to TRBJ2-7; TRBD1 is a possible D gene (6 bases). V was pared by 6 bases and J by 4 bases, with 13 bases between. Germline loops: CDR1 MNHEY, CDR2 SMNVEV (reference sequence). CDR3 length equals 13 residues. The CDR3 bases are TGTGCCAGCAGACAGGGTGCCGGGTACGAGCAGTACTTC. The encoded protein is CASRQGAGYEQYF.

This clone was recorded once. The genes are TRBV4-1 and TRBJ2-5, with a possible D match to TRBD2 (5 bases). The J call is in doubt because the DNA end fits TRBJ2-7 better. Germline V gene sequence: CDR1 MGHRA, CDR2 YSYEKL. The CDR3 sequence is 15 residues long. The CDR3 nucleotides are TGCGCCAGCAGCCAAGAGTCTGCTAGCCACTACGAGCAGTACTTC. It encodes CASSQESASHYEQYF.

In DNA form, the CDR3 reads TGTGCCAGCAGCCAAGAGTGGGTATCGCGGGGGGAAAATACGCAGTATTTT. This encodes CASSQEWVSRGENTQYF. The genes are TRBV4-2 and TRBJ2-3; TRBD2 matches at 8 bases. With 0 bases clipped from V and 7 bases from J, the junction kept 12 bases outside the gene matches. In germline, CDR1 is LGHNA, CDR2 YNFKEQ. The CDR3 contains 17 residues.

The chain is built from TRBV4-3 and TRBJ2-3; 8 bases line up with TRBD2. Unmatched junction bases numbered 6, after V lost 1 base and J lost 6 bases. Germline V gives CDR1 LGHNA, CDR2 YSLEER. The CDR3 is 15 amino acids. CDR3 protein: CASSQGAGVGDTQYF. The CDR3 DNA reads as TGCGCCAGCAGCCAAGGAGCGGGAGTCGGGGATACGCAGTATTTT.

The J gene is TRBJ1-2, the V gene TRBV29-1; D perhaps matches TRBD1 (6 bases). V was cut by 7 bases and J by 1 base, with 13 bases left in between. The CDR3 is made up of 13 amino acids. Germline CDR1 and CDR2: SQVTM and ANQGSEA. As DNA, the CDR3 is TGCAGCGCAACCCGACAGGATAACTATGGCTACACCTTC. This encodes CSATRQDNYGYTF.